This T cell receptor beta chain stems from a study of post-analysis software for immune sequencing data. After removal of 6 bases from V and 9 bases from J, the junction contained 13 bases not matched to a gene. This CDR3 comprises 15 residues. Germline V CDR1 and CDR2: SNHLY, FYNNEI. Study outcomes and limitations: Five TRBV segments occurring more often in patients than controls included TRBV5-6, TRBV5-1 and TRBV20-1. Compared against controls, patients with multiple sclerosis displayed significantly lower normalized Chao1 diversity.

The TCR beta cDNA libraries carried unique molecular identifiers. Each batch of about 1 to 11 million T cells produced 500,000 to 600,000 cDNA molecules. TCRdb recomputed calls from the PCR reads with MiXCR, one row per CDR3 protein. The profile shows about 180,000 distinct CDR3 sequences, about 30% of them singletons. This clonotype was counted a few times. Its antigen is still unknown. The genes are TRBV2 and TRBJ1-2; 10 nucleotides align to TRBD1. The sequence derives from a girl aged 10-17 years with multiple sclerosis. The sample comprised blood. The CDR3: CASRPNTGTGDRYTF. The DNA of the CDR3 is TGTGCCAGCAGGCCTAACACCGGGACAGGGGACCGCTACACCTTC.